This T cell receptor beta chain stems from a study of T cells in Graves' hyperthyroidism and ophthalmopathy (dated by TCRdb to the late 2010s). Broadly, across the study: Peripheral blood was sampled at the time of initial diagnosis, prior to any treatment. The 75 to 100 discovery patients were divided at random into training and test sets in a 7:3 ratio. Prospective prediction of ophthalmopathy was tested in an independent validation cohort of fewer than 20 hyperthyroidism patients and 15 to 17 patients who later progressed to ophthalmopathy. A discovery cohort of about a hundred patients, about 43 with Graves' ophthalmopathy and more than 55 with stable Graves' hyperthyroidism, was used to find distinguishing TCR V-J signatures. The paper describes TCR Vbeta CDR3 sequencing of about 140 peripheral blood samples, made up of approximately 40 ophthalmopathy patients, approximately 76 hyperthyroidism patients and roughly 17 progressor patients. After blood sampling, hyperthyroidism patients were treated with methimazole at a starting dose of 30 mg daily, and ophthalmopathy patients were treated with high-dose intravenous methylprednisolone. In roughly six Graves' hyperthyroidism patients, the study also compared T-cell repertoires from thyroid tissue with T-cell repertoires from blood. Here is what the overall study found, with its caveats: Ophthalmopathy was separated from stable hyperthyroidism by a 13 V-J signature model, with approximately 89% sensitivity and around 81% specificity obtained in cross-validation and 80%/75% obtained in testing. Most expanded thyroid clonotypes (frequency above 0.001) were also detected in blood, suggesting blood repertoires may reflect thyroid immune responses. In validation, progression to ophthalmopathy was predicted by the model with roughly 71% sensitivity and roughly 76% specificity, a median of around 6.5 months before onset. No statistical method was used to fix the sample size in advance, and group allocation was not hidden from the investigators.

Details on this clonotype: Its target antigen remains unknown. Per-base qualities were not stored, and no clone one base away is much larger.

The TCR beta CDR3 regions were amplified from the RNA transcripts. The TCR CDR3 was subjected to a first round of RT-PCR using the HTBI primer set and the Qiagen OneStep RT-PCR kit. Libraries were constructed in a second round of multiplex PCR, after which size selection and purification were carried out. Libraries were sequenced paired-end with 100 bp reads on an Illumina HiSeq2000. In the paper's pipeline: SOAPnuke was used to process the raw data, removing reads that contained adapters or uncalled bases, had a mean Phred below 15, or lacked an exact match to the constant primer or identifier. High-quality paired reads were merged with COPE v1.2.5, and unique nucleotide sequences were defined as clonotypes. MiTCR v1.1 was used to align clonotypes to the IMGT TRBV, TRBD and TRBJ reference segments. The analysis was restricted to V-J combinations with a frequency above 0.0001, which together covered 99% to 99.2% of the repertoires. A TCS score was defined as the ratio of F50 (clonal expansion) to E x V (chaos), with BLOSUM62-based TCRdist applied between CDR3 peptides within each V-J. Welch's t-statistics and random forest reduced just over 500 V-J features to 10 to 15, which were used in a naive Bayes classifier (R e1071). The Morisita-Horn index was used to measure how similar the thyroid and blood repertoires were. TCRdb took the public reads, trimmed them with fastp at Q25, ran MiXCR for clone calling and kept in-frame beta chains. Every entry covers one CDR3 protein and lists the most common genes and DNA from its rows. TCRdb's processing, not the authors', yielded these V and J calls. In all, the sample holds under 65,000 distinct CDR3 sequences, and under 70% of those were seen once. Clones ranked in the top ten supply more than 3% of the sample.

Ophthalmopathy patients had moderately to severely active disease, Clinical Activity Score of at least 3, NOSPECS grade of at least 4, and duration under 3 months. The study excluded patients with uncontrolled infections, other autoimmune diseases, pregnancy or lactation. Diagnoses relied on clinical symptoms, serum thyroxine and TRAb, thyroid ultrasound and orbital computed tomography. PBMCs were separated from about 10 ml of fresh peripheral blood using Ficoll-Paque density gradient centrifugation. Total RNA was extracted using Trizol reagent, and RNA quality was assessed on an Agilent 2100 Bioanalyzer. Specimen: blood. This TCR was sampled from an older woman with Graves' ophthalmopathy.

This receptor carries the CDR3 CASSERRVPRDGQYF. The base sequence is TGCGCCAGCAGTGAGCGCAGGGTACCGCGGGATGGGCAGTACTTC. Rearrangement joined TRBV10-2 to TRBJ2-7; a tentative D match to TRBD2 spans 6 bases. Inclusive of the bounding cysteine and phenylalanine, the CDR3 is 15 residues long. Here the CDR3 DNA is all that survives: 45 bases in frame from base 1. V was cut back by 2 bases and J by 9 bases, leaving a gap of 20 bases between them. CDR1 and CDR2 were assigned from the germline V gene as WSHSY and SAAADI.